This is a list of T cell receptor beta chains from one sample in a study of blood T cell repertoires in COVID-19. The table came from immunoSEQ multiplex PCR; TCRdb's copy has only in-frame clones and leaves some out. The table lists a few hundred thousand clones, about 80% of them singletons. The sequenced sample consisted of PBMCs or T cells enriched from blood (not recorded which). Receptors originate from a man aged 45-65 years who had recovered from COVID-19. CDR3s include the opening cysteine and the closing phenylalanine or tryptophan. The order of the fields is CDR3 DNA, CDR3 protein, clone size, V gene, D gene, J gene. The D gene is left open where the match is weak. A row's size may be missing; if present it is once, few, many or a size class.

DNA: TGCGCCAGCAGCTTTGAGGGGGCGGGTAGAGATACGCAGTATTTT
CDR3: CASSFEGAGRDTQYF
size: -
V: TRBV5-1
D: TRBD1
J: TRBJ2-3

DNA: TGTGCCAGCAGCTTAAGGCAGGGAATCAATGAGCAGTTCTTC
CDR3: CASSLRQGINEQFF
size: -
V: TRBV7-2
D: -
J: TRBJ2-1

DNA: TGTGCCAGCAGGCCTGGCGGGGGGCCCCAGCATTTT
CDR3: CASRPGGGPQHF
size: -
V: TRBV6-2/TRBV6-3
D: -
J: TRBJ1-5

DNA: TGTGCCAGCAGCTCAATAGCGCGCCTCTACAATGAGCAGTTCTTC
CDR3: CASSSIARLYNEQFF
size: -
V: TRBV11-3
D: -
J: TRBJ2-1

DNA: TGTGCCAGTAGTGGTCCAGCGTACGAGCAGTACTTC
CDR3: CASSGPAYEQYF
size: -
V: TRBV19
D: -
J: TRBJ2-7

DNA: TGTGCCTGGAGTGTTGGGTGGACTAATGGCTACACCTTC
CDR3: CAWSVGWTNGYTF
size: -
V: TRBV30
D: -
J: TRBJ1-2

DNA: TGTGCCAGCAGCCAGAGACCCTCCCCGGGGGTTCATCAGCCCCAGCATTTT
CDR3: CASSQRPSPGVHQPQHF
size: -
V: TRBV21-1
D: -
J: TRBJ1-5

DNA: TGTGCCAGCAGTTCCCTCGGGGGCAATCAGCCCCAGCATTTT
CDR3: CASSSLGGNQPQHF
size: -
V: TRBV28
D: -
J: TRBJ1-5

DNA: TGTGCCAGCAGTTACCCTCGACAGGGGGCCAGCAATCAGCCCCAGCATTTT
CDR3: CASSYPRQGASNQPQHF
size: -
V: TRBV6-2/TRBV6-3
D: TRBD1
J: TRBJ1-5

DNA: TGTGCCAGCTCACCACCGGGGGGGGATCAGCCCCAGCATTTT
CDR3: CASSPPGGDQPQHF
size: few
V: TRBV18
D: -
J: TRBJ1-5

DNA: TGTGCCAGCACTGTCTCAGGGGCGGGCGGACAGCCCCAGCATTTT
CDR3: CASTVSGAGGQPQHF
size: -
V: TRBV28
D: -
J: TRBJ1-5

DNA: TGCGCCAGCAGCTTGGACGGGTTGGGTGGCAATCAGCCCCAGCATTTT
CDR3: CASSLDGLGGNQPQHF
size: -
V: TRBV5-1
D: -
J: TRBJ1-5

DNA: TGTGCCAGTTCGGGACAGGGCGCTATGAACACTGAAGCTTTCTTT
CDR3: CASSGQGAMNTEAFF
size: -
V: TRBV19
D: TRBD1
J: TRBJ1-1

DNA: TGTGCCAGCAGCTGGACAAAGGGGGGGTATCTCTCAGAGCAGTACTTC
CDR3: CASSWTKGGYLSEQYF
size: -
V: TRBV5-5
D: -
J: TRBJ2-7

DNA: TGTGCCAGCTCGAGGAAATGGTTCGCGGTTAGCTACAATGAGCAGTTCTTC
CDR3: CASSRKWFAVSYNEQFF
size: -
V: TRBV2
D: -
J: TRBJ2-1

DNA: TGTGCCAGCAGTGAAGGGACAGGGGGAGTTGGCTACACCTTC
CDR3: CASSEGTGGVGYTF
size: -
V: TRBV2
D: TRBD1
J: TRBJ1-2

DNA: TGTGCCAGCAGTTACTCGACCGGGACTAGCGAGCAGTACTTC
CDR3: CASSYSTGTSEQYF
size: once
V: TRBV6-2/TRBV6-3
D: TRBD2
J: TRBJ2-7

DNA: TGTGCCACCAGCAGAGATGCCGGGGGCTACGAGCAGTACTTC
CDR3: CATSRDAGGYEQYF
size: -
V: TRBV15
D: -
J: TRBJ2-7

DNA: TGCGCCAGCAGCTTGGGACAAAGTACCTACGAGCAGTACTTC
CDR3: CASSLGQSTYEQYF
size: once
V: TRBV5-1
D: -
J: TRBJ2-7

DNA: TGTGCTAGTGGAAGAAACCCCGGGACAGGGGTTCTTTATAGCAATCAGCCCCAGCATTTT
CDR3: CASGRNPGTGVLYSNQPQHF
size: -
V: TRBV12-5
D: TRBD1
J: TRBJ1-5

DNA: TGTGCCAGCAGTTACATCGGACAGGGGGAAGAGACCCAGTACTTC
CDR3: CASSYIGQGEETQYF
size: -
V: TRBV6-2/TRBV6-3
D: TRBD1
J: TRBJ2-5

DNA: TGCGCCAGCAGCCTGGGTCGGGGAAACGAGCAGTACTTC
CDR3: CASSLGRGNEQYF
size: -
V: TRBV5-1
D: -
J: TRBJ2-7

DNA: TGTGCCAGCAGCTCAGGACAGCCGGCGCGGCACTTC
CDR3: CASSSGQPARHF
size: -
V: TRBV7-9
D: -
J: TRBJ2-7

DNA: TGTGCCAGCAGCGTACTAGCGGGGACCACAGATACGCAGTATTTT
CDR3: CASSVLAGTTDTQYF
size: -
V: TRBV7-2
D: TRBD2
J: TRBJ2-3

DNA: TGCGCCAGCAGCCAGGGACAGACAAACTATGGCTACACCTTC
CDR3: CASSQGQTNYGYTF
size: -
V: TRBV5-1
D: TRBD1
J: TRBJ1-2

DNA: TGTGCCAGCAAGATTGCGGGGAAGGCAGATACGCAGTATTTT
CDR3: CASKIAGKADTQYF
size: -
V: TRBV7-2
D: -
J: TRBJ2-3

DNA: TGTGCCAGCAGCTTAACCGGGACAGGGGTGTACGAGCAGTACTTC
CDR3: CASSLTGTGVYEQYF
size: -
V: TRBV11-3
D: TRBD1
J: TRBJ2-7

DNA: TGTGCCAGCAGCTGGGGGGGACGGACGAACACTGAAGCTTTCTTT
CDR3: CASSWGGRTNTEAFF
size: -
V: TRBV5-4
D: -
J: TRBJ1-1

DNA: TGCGCCAGCAGCAAAGAAACTAGGAGCTCCTACAATGAGCAGTTCTTC
CDR3: CASSKETRSSYNEQFF
size: -
V: TRBV5-1
D: -
J: TRBJ2-1

DNA: TGTGCCATCAGGGAAGCGGGAGGGCCGACAGATACGCAGTATTTT
CDR3: CAIREAGGPTDTQYF
size: once
V: TRBV10-3
D: TRBD2
J: TRBJ2-3

DNA: TGCGCCAGCAGCCAAGATCAGGGGGCGACCCAGTACTTC
CDR3: CASSQDQGATQYF
size: -
V: TRBV4-1
D: TRBD1
J: TRBJ2-5

DNA: TGTGCCAGCAGCTCCCACACCATAGCGGGAGTCCCCTACAATGAGCAGTTCTTC
CDR3: CASSSHTIAGVPYNEQFF
size: -
V: TRBV7-6
D: TRBD2
J: TRBJ2-1

DNA: TGTGCCAGCAGCGTGACTAGGAGCCTTGGGGGCTACACCTTC
CDR3: CASSVTRSLGGYTF
size: once
V: TRBV6-5
D: -
J: TRBJ1-2

DNA: TGTGCCAGCAGTGAAGCGGGGGGCAGGGGGAAGTCGGACACTGAAGCTTTCTTT
CDR3: CASSEAGGRGKSDTEAFF
size: few
V: TRBV6-1
D: TRBD1
J: TRBJ1-1

DNA: TGTGCCAGTGCCCCCGGGACAGGGCTTCGGGAGCCCCAGCATTTT
CDR3: CASAPGTGLREPQHF
size: -
V: TRBV27
D: TRBD1
J: TRBJ1-5

DNA: TGTGCCAGCAGTCCCGCACTAGCGGGAGTGTCAGATACGCAGTATTTT
CDR3: CASSPALAGVSDTQYF
size: -
V: TRBV6-2/TRBV6-3
D: TRBD2
J: TRBJ2-3

DNA: TGTGCCAGCAGCTTAAGGGGACTAACAACTGAAGCTTTCTTT
CDR3: CASSLRGLTTEAFF
size: -
V: TRBV7-2
D: -
J: TRBJ1-1

DNA: TGTGCCATCAGACAGCACGGGGGGATGAGAGCCACTGAAGCTTTCTTT
CDR3: CAIRQHGGMRATEAFF
size: -
V: TRBV19
D: -
J: TRBJ1-1

DNA: TGTGCCAGCAGCTTCCCCGAAGGGAGTATGAGGGGGACTGAAGCTTTCTTT
CDR3: CASSFPEGSMRGTEAFF
size: few
V: TRBV5-8
D: -
J: TRBJ1-1

DNA: TGTGCCAGTAAGCGGCAAGACCAAGAGACCCAGTACTTC
CDR3: CASKRQDQETQYF
size: -
V: TRBV19
D: -
J: TRBJ2-5